The sequence of this T cell receptor (beta chain) was determined in a study of cytomegalovirus exposure and HLA in healthy donors (dated 2017 in TCRdb). With regard to the full study: An earlier analysis of approximately 550 of the donors reported approximately 300 Gb of sequence data and about 100 million unique TCR beta sequences from roughly 180 million T cells. Approximately 300 gigabases of sequencing data and tens of millions of unique TCR sequences were included in an early release covering around 600 HLA-typed donors. The genetic ancestry cluster associated with self-reported Caucasian donors included around 76% of the roughly 390 genotyped donors. The study was designed to test whether signatures of past pathogen exposure could be identified by cataloging public T cell receptors. The T cell repertoires of around 730 subjects were profiled by immunosequencing and related to cytomegalovirus serostatus. Along with the approximately 600-subject first cohort, a separate validation cohort of around 120 different subjects was used. High-throughput TCR immunosequencing, statistical association of individual TCRs with disease status, and machine learning were combined to predict cytomegalovirus infection status. A later analysis re-examined previously published TCR beta repertoires from several hundred donors and added high-resolution HLA genotyping to investigate patterns of TCR occurrence. Rather than drawing on any new phenotypic data, the later analysis identified candidate immune exposures from TCR beta sequences and the way those sequences occurred across donors. An earlier analysis of 587 of the donors used high-throughput TCR beta sequencing to judge whether each TCR beta V gene segment behaved as functional or pseudogenic. Alongside the repertoire data, information on donor age, sex, ethnicity and CMV serostatus was compiled. In a later genetic analysis, genome-wide SNP genotypes for about 65% of the roughly 700 donors were used, and that subset was treated as a discovery cohort. All discovery cohort repertoires had been generated on a single sequencing platform. Both class I and class II loci were covered by HLA typing, at four-digit resolution. The number of typed donors differed by locus: about 629-630 for A, B, C, DRB1 and DQB1; 522 for DQA1; around 580 for DPA1; and roughly 450 for DPB1. Because of strong linkage in the cohort, 4 to 6 DR-DQ haplotypes were treated as single units for association and clustering. Among some 410 genotyped donors of the cohort, an average of around 220,000 unique TCR beta nucleotide sequences was sequenced per donor, of which roughly 17% were non-productive. Paper-wide results and their limitations: In the study, some 160 TCR beta chains were listed as associated with cytomegalovirus. A later analysis found that HLA-associated TCR beta chains were more clonally expanded and had lower generation probabilities than equally common non-associated chains. V-gene and J-gene trimming of TCR beta chains was associated with a missense DCLRE1C variant in a later genetic analysis, and the association was replicated in an independent cohort. This cohort had only TCR beta chains sequenced, and the lack of alpha or paired-chain data limited which features could be detected. According to the authors, the approach could potentially be generalized to other disease states and immunological phenotypes. The classifier was reported to diagnose cytomegalovirus status with high specificity and sensitivity in both the original and validation cohorts. Because HLA typing was unavailable for some donors at each locus, only the typed subset was used in association tests. The sequencing pipeline was judged likely to have produced a cluster of highly shared sequence variants as a technical artifact. Strong co-occurrence of HLA alleles, especially DR and DQ, made assigning TCR associations to individual alleles difficult. In vitro tests confirmed that a few of the cytomegalovirus-associated TCR beta chains recognize cytomegalovirus antigens. In a later genetic analysis, fewer N-insertions in productive TCRs were reported among donors in an Asian-associated ancestry cluster than the roughly 700-donor mean. According to a later analysis, most CMV-associated TCR beta chains appeared to be HLA-restricted, and the HLA associations seemed to be driven largely by CMV exposure. In a later analysis, about 16,000 TCR beta sequences were associated with specific HLA alleles at a false discovery rate of 0.05. Roughly uniform sequencing depth across donors was assumed in presence/absence analyses, although this assumption may not hold. The 87-base-pair reads could not distinguish some IMGT-functional V segments, including TRBV6-2 and TRBV6-3, so those segments were excluded. Because counts were too low, some 17 rarely observed V segments, including chromosome 9 orphons, were left out of the earlier analysis of approximately 580 of the donors. In a later analysis, several top co-occurrence clusters were reported to appear linked to parvovirus B19, influenza, CMV and Epstein-Barr virus. Immune exposure information for the cohort was limited to CMV serostatus. A further reported finding was that TCR beta sequences accurately predicted the HLA-A and HLA-B alleles for most subjects in the first cohort. According to a later analysis, TCR association rates differed among HLA loci, with DRB1 alleles showing the most associated TCRs and HLA-C alleles showing the fewest. In an earlier analysis of approximately 590 of the donors, most TCR beta V segments were observed in productive rearrangements about 87% or about 30% of the time, broadly matching IMGT annotations. Across donors, most TCR sequences were observed very rarely, whereas some public TCRs were present in many individuals. Linkage disequilibrium might explain the correlated functional status among segregating V segments, but an unknown experimental factor could not be ruled out.

The cohort consisted of some 670 healthy bone marrow donors. At the time of sampling, every cohort member was nominally healthy, though immune exposures that went unrecorded were likely present. The donor tested CMV seropositive, placing the donor among the approximately 290 seropositive members of the cohort. A peripheral blood sample was collected from each donor, and TCR beta sequencing was performed on peripheral blood mononuclear cells. Genomic DNA extraction from the blood cell samples was performed with the Qiagen DNeasy Blood Extraction Kit. A word on this clone: Its specific antigen is unknown. Nothing much larger sits one base from this clone, and base qualities are not available.

The CDR3 starts with the cysteine, ends with the phenylalanine, and has 17 residues. Solely the CDR3 DNA is kept, with 51 bases framed from the first base. The germline V gene (reference sequence) gives CDR1 as LNHDA and CDR2 as SQIVND. A distance of 17 bases separates the germline ends of V and J, which lose 6 bases and 2 bases respectively. Receptor amplification or capture employed the immunoSEQ multiplex PCR assay. The multiplex PCR relied on a mix of 60 forward primers for TCR Vbeta segments and 13 reverse primers for TCR Jbeta segments. The CDR3 region of rearranged TCR beta genes was amplified from genomic DNA by a multiplex PCR assay. On the Illumina HiSeq System, the amplified TCR beta libraries were sequenced as 87-base-pair reads. For the original study's pipeline: A later analysis counted approximately 74 million unique TCR beta chains across the 500 to 850 repertoires, and approximately 11 million of these chains were shared by at least two donors. Raw reads were error-corrected and collapsed into unique sequences with a nearest-neighbor algorithm that merged closely related sequences to remove PCR and sequencing errors. To assign V, D and J gene segments, CDR3 sequences were aligned to IMGT reference sequences. Each retained sequence needed at least a six-nucleotide match to both a V gene segment and a J gene segment. Rearrangements were classified as productive when the CDR3 lacked stop codons and remained in frame with V and J, and all other rearrangements were classified as non-productive. CDR3 was defined by IMGT convention, running from the second conserved V-encoded cysteine to the conserved J-encoded phenylalanine. In an earlier analysis of roughly 610 of the donors, sequences lacking an unambiguous match to a single V gene segment were excluded. In an earlier analysis of several hundred of the donors, V segments were called functional above 56.7% productive rearrangements and were called segregating when the between-donor standard deviation exceeded 5%. A statistical classification framework was developed to diagnose cytomegalovirus status using the catalog of TCR beta chain sequences. A later analysis assigned V and J genes by comparing TCR nucleotide sequences with IMGT/GENE-DB human TR gene sequences. The TCRdist pipeline was used in a later analysis to assign CDR3 sequences and most-parsimonious VDJ recombination scenarios. A later analysis defined each TCR beta chain by its CDR3 amino acid sequence plus V-gene family, and excluded reads lacking a unique V-gene family. To address suspected cross-contamination and a sequencing artifact, a later analysis removed approximately 600 highly shared, low-generation-probability nucleotide sequences. In a later analysis, a clonal expansion index was calculated for each public chain from normalized within-repertoire ranks of inferred template counts. In a later analysis, generation probabilities were computed using a VDJ recombination model fitted to out-of-frame rearrangements, and the results were checked against IGoR. A later analysis scored TCR-TCR, TCR-HLA and TCR-CMV co-occurrence with hypergeometric tests, applying a repertoire-size bias correction to TCR pairs. To estimate false discovery rates, a later analysis permuted the HLA or CMV assignments 20 times. In a later analysis, co-occurring TCRs were grouped using DBSCAN, with TCRdist sequence similarity added in when clustering inside HLA-allele-positive subsets. Repertoires with fewer than 30,000 or more than 120,000 public chains, plus five repertoires with anomalous nucleotide sharing, were excluded from co-occurrence clustering. The clones in this table, taken by TCRdb from immuneACCESS, are in-frame only. Not every clone is retained; where verified, under half of the shortfall comes from an unresolved V gene, and the cause of the rest is unknown. The V and J calls and clone size were taken over from that table, and D and trimming were inferred from the DNA. For this sample the table gives some 110,000 clones, of which about 80% were detected only once. Under 3% of the sample lies in the top ten.

The chain uses TRBV19 and TRBJ2-6, and perhaps TRBD1 as D gene, on 5 matching bases. The sequenced material came from PBMCs. The clonotype comes from a woman aged 18-29 years in good health and CMV-seropositive. The CDR3 sequence is CASSVREQTAGANVLTF. The nucleotide sequence is given as TGTGCCAGTAGCGTCCGCGAACAGACAGCTGGGGCCAACGTCCTGACTTTC.